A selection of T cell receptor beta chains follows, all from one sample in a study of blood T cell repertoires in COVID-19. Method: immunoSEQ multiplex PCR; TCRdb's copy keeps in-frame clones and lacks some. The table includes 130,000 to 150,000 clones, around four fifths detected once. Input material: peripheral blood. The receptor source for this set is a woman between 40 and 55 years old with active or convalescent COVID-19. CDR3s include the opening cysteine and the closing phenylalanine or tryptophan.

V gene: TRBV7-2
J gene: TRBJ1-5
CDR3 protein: CASSLSGQVQHF

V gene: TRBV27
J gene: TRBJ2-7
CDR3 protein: CASSLSRGVIVEQYF

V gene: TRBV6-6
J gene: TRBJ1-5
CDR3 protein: CASSYLDRGNQPQHF

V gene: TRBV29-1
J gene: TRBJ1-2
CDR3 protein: CSVETFRQGENNYGYTF

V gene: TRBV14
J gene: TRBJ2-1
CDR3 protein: CASSKTSGYASYNEQFF

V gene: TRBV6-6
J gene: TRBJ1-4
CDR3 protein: CASSRGGLGANEKLFF

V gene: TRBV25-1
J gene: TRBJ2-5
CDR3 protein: CASSEGRDALRETQYF

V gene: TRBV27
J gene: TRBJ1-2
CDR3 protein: CASSFGQGAGGYTF

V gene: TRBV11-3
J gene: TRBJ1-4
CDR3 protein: CASSQGDSSHNEKLFF

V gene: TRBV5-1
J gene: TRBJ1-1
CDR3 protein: CASSSTGVGTEAFF

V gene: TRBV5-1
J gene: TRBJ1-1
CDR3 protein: CASSLDVGAEAFF

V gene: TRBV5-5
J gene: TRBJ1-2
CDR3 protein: CASRYGTGVTYGYTF

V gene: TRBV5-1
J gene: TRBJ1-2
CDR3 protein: CASSLEVGGNYGYTF

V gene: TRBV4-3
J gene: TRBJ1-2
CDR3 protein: CASSLGQGDYGYTF

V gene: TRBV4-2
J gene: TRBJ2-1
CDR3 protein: CASSQDPAPGSYNEQFF

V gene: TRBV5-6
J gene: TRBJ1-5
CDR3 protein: CASSSGQGAYSNQPQHF

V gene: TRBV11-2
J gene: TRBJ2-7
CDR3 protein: CASSLGQGAYEQYF

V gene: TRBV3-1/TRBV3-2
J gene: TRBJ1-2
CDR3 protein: CASSQGQGHDGYTF

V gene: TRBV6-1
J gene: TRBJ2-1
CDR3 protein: CASSELGGHAAYNEQFF

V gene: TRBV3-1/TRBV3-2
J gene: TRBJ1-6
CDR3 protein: CASTPRQGRNSPLHF

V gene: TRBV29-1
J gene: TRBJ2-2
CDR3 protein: CSVRTLNTGELFF

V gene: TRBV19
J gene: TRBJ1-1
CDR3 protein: CASSWGPNTEAFF

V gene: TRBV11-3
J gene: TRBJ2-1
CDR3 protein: CASSLGGSYNEQFF

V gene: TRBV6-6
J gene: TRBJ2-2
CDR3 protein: CASSRQGPPNTGELFF

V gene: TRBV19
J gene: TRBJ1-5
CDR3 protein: CASKGDWAVHSNQPQHF

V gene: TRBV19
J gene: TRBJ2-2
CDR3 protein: CASRDAKLAGHTGELFF

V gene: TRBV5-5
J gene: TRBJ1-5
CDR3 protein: CASSFDRSNQPQHF

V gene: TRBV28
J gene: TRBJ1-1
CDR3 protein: CASSPQGALMNTEAFF

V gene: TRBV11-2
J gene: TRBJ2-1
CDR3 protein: CASSSRLQGPYNEQFF

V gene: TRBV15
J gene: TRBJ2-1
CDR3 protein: CATSRVGLAGGAHEQFF

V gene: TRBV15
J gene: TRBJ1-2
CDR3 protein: CATSRDKGQDPNYGYTF

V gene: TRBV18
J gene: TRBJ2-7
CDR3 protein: CASSPPSREQYF

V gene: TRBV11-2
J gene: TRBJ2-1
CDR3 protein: CASSLRIKGARGYEQFF

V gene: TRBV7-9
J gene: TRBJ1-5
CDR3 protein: CASSPSGGNQPQHF

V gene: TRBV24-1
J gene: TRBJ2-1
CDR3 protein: CATSSQGAFYNEQFF

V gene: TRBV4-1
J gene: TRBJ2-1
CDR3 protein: CASRSGQGAFNEQFF

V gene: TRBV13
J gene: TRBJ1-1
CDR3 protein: CASSSTGENTEAFF

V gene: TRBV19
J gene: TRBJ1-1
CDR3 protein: CASSIAPVAGLGAFF

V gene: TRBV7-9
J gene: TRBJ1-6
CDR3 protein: CASSLGSRWSPLHF

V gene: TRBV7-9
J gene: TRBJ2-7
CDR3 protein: CASSRTGYYGQYF

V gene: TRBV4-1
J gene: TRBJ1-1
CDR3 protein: CASSQGTRSDTKAQMNTEAFF

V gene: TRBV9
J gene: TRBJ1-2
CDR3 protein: CASSQTTGSRGYTF

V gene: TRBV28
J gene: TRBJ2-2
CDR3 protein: CASSLGATGELFF

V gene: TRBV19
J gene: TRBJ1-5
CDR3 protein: CASSIGTTYQPQHF

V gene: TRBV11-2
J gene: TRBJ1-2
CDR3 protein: CASSLPPGQVHYGYTF

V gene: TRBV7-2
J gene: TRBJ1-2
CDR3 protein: CASSPYSTAGHGYTF

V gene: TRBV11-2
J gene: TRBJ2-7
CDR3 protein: CASSIPGAGEQYF

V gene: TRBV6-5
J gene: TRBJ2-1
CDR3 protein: CASSYQGTGTSNEQFF

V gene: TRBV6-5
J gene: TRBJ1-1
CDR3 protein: CASSRNSHNTEAFF

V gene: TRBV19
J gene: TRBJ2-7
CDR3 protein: CASSMGGLAGDSYEQYF

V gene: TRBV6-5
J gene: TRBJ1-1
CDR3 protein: CASSYSTEAFF

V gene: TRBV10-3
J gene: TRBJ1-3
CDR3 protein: CAISEAGTGNTIYF

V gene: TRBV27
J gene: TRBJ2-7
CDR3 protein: CASSFWARFREQYF

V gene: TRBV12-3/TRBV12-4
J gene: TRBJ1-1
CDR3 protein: CASTPGRHEAFF

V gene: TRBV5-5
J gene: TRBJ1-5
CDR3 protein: CASRHTGTSNQPQHF

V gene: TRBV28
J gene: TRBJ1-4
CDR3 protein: CASLPGPGEKLFF

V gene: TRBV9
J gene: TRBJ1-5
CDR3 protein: CASSRDSLSNQPQHF

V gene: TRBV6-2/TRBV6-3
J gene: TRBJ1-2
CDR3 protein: CASSSQTGGDYGYTF